This T cell receptor beta chain was captured in a study of cytomegalovirus exposure and HLA in healthy donors. Primers for the PCR totalled 60 Vbeta and 13 Jbeta. Sequenced by immunoSEQ multiplex PCR; TCRdb stores in-frame clones only, minus some. Here the sample spans approximately 170,000 clones, 82% being singletons. The germline CDR1 and CDR2 sequences are SGHRS and YFSETQ. V lost 5 bases to trimming and J lost 9 bases, with 15 bases between them. CDR3 length equals 13 residues. The chain combines TRBV5-1 with TRBJ1-5, with D uncertain. The receptor comes from a male donor in good health and CMV-seronegative. The sample taken for sequencing was PBMCs. The CDR3 protein is CASSTDGVRPQHF. The DNA for the CDR3 is TGCGCCAGCAGTACCGACGGGGTGAGGCCCCAGCATTTT.